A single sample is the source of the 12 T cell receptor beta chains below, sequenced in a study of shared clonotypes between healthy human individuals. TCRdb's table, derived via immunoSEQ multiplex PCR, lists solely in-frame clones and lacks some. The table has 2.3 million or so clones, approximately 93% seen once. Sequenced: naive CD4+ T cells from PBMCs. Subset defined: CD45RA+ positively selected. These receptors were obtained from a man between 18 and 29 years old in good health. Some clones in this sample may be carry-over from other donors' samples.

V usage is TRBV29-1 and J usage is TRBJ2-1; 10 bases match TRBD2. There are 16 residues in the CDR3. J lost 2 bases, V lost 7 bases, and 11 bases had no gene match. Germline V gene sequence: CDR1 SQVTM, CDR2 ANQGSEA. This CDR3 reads CSATQPGTSAYNEQFF. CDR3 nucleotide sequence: TGCAGCGCTACCCAACCAGGGACTAGCGCCTACAATGAGCAGTTCTTC.

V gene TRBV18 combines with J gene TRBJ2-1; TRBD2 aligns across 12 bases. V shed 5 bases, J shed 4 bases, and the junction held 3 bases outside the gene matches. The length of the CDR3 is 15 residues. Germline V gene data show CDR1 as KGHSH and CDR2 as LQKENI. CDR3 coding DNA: TGTGCCAGCTCATCCGGGACTAGCGGGTACAATGAGCAGTTCTTC. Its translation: CASSSGTSGYNEQFF.

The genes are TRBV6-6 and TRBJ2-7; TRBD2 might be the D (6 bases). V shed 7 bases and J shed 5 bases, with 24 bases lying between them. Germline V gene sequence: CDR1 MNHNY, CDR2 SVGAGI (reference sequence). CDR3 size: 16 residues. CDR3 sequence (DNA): TGTGCCAGCAAGCCTAGGGTAGGGGCAGCGGGCCACGAGCAGTACTTC. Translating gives CASKPRVGAAGHEQYF.

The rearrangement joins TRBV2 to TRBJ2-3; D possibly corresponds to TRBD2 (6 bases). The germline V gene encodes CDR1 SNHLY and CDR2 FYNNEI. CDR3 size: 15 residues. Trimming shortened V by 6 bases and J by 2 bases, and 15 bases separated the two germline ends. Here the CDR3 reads CASSTSGLPTDTQYF. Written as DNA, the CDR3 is TGTGCCAGCAGCACTTCGGGACTCCCCACAGATACGCAGTATTTT.

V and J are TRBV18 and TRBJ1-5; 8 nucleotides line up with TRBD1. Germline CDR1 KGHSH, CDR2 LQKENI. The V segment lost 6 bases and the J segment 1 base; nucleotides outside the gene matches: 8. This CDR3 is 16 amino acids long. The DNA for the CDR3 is TGTGCCAGCTCCCCGACAGGGGCTGCGAGCAATCAGCCCCAGCATTTT. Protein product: CASSPTGAASNQPQHF.

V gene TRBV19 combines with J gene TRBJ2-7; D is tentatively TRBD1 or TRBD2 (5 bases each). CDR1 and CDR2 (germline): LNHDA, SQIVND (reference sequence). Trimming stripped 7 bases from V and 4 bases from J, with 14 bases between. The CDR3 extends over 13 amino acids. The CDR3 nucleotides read TGTGCCAGTACACGGGGCAGGGAATACGAGCAGTACTTC. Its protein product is CASTRGREYEQYF.

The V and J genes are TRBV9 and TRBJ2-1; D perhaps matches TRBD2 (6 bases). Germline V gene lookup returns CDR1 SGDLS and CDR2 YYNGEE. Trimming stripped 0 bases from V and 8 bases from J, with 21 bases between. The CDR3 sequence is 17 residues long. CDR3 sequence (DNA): TGTGCCAGCAGCGTAGGATCGGGAGTTATTGGTAAAGATGAGCAGTTCTTC. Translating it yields CASSVGSGVIGKDEQFF.

CDR3 residues: CASSFGGSPGELFF. The CDR3 DNA follows: TGTGCCAGCAGCTTTGGCGGGAGCCCCGGGGAGCTGTTTTTT. This chain uses TRBV7-2 with TRBJ2-2, with 7 bases matching TRBD2. This CDR3 has 14 residues. V was pared by 3 bases and J by 6 bases, with 4 bases of the junction left unmatched. Germline V lookup: CDR1 SGHTA, CDR2 FQGNSA. The full variable domain, rest sourced from reference TRBV7-2 and TRBJ2-2, is GAGVSQSPSNKVTEKGKDVELRCDPISGHTALYWYRQSLGQGLEFLIYFQGNSAPDKSGLPSDRFSAERTGGSVSTLTIQRTQQEDSAVYLCASSFGGSPGELFFGEGSRLTVL.

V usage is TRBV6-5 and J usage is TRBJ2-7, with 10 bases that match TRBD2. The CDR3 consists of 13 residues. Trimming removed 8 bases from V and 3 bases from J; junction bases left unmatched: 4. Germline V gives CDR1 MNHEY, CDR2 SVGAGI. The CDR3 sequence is CASGTSVGYEQYF. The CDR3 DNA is TGTGCCAGCGGGACTAGCGTAGGCTACGAGCAGTACTTC.

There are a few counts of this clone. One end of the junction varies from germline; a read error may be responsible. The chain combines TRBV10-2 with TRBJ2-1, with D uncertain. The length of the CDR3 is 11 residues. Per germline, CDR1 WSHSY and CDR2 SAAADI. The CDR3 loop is CASSEGPALVF. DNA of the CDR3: TGCGCCAGCAGTGAGGGGCCTGCACTGGTCTTC.

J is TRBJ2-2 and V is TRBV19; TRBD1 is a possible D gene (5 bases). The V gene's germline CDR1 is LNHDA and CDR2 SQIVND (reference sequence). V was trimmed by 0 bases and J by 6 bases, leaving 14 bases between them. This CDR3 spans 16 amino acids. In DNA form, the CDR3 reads TGTGCCAGTAGTATAGATTCAGGGTCGGAATCCGGGGAGCTGTTTTTT. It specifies CASSIDSGSESGELFF.

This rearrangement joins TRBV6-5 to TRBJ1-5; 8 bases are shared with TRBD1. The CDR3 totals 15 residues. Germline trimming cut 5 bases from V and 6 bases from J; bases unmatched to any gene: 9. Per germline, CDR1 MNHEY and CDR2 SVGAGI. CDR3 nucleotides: TGTGCCAGCAGTCCCCACGGACAGGGAAGTCAGCCCCAGCATTTT. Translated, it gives CASSPHGQGSQPQHF.